This TCR beta chain stems from a study of CD8 T cells in Susac syndrome. Background on the study: At the time their blood was drawn, patients with Susac syndrome were either therapy-naive, on corticosteroids (with some of them also receiving intravenous immunoglobulin), or on intravenous immunoglobulin alone.

Negative isolation yielded CD4+ and CD8+ T cells, and FACS enriched TEMRA cells. Reverse transcription of about 0.45 to 1 ug RNA was carried out with random hexamers. With immunoSEQ multiplex PCR, TCR beta CDR3 was amplified across 54 Vbeta and 13 Jbeta. TCRdb called the immunoSEQ multiplex PCR reads again in MiXCR, with one record for every CDR3 protein. This sample has tens of thousands of distinct CDR3 sequences, with around 93% found just once. The CDR3 sequence is 15 residues long. V lost 2 bases to trimming and J lost 7 bases; unmatched junction nucleotides: 6. Germline V lookup: CDR1 SGHTA, CDR2 FQGTGA.

The sample consisted of CD8+ T cells from PBMCs. The chain combines TRBV7-3 with TRBJ2-1; 9 nucleotides line up with TRBD2. The TCR was taken from a human donor with Susac syndrome. The CDR3 loop reads CASSLGGGAGNEQFF. The CDR3 nucleotides are TGTGCCAGCAGCTTAGGCGGGGGGGCGGGTAATGAGCAGTTCTTC.